A single sample is the source of the 16 T cell receptor beta chains below, sequenced in a study of Graves' ophthalmopathy and Graves' hyperthyroidism (dated by TCRdb to the late 2010s). Sequencing used an Illumina HiSeq 2000. TCR beta CDR3 regions were amplified from RNA transcripts for repertoire sequencing. HTBI primers and the Qiagen OneStep RT-PCR kit were used in a first-round RT-PCR, which was followed by a second-round multiplex PCR, size selection and purification. TCRdb trimmed public reads at Q25 via fastp, called clones via MiXCR and kept in-frame beta chains. Rows are combined by CDR3 protein, so each entry shows the most common genes and DNA. The sample yields under 350,000 distinct CDR3 sequences; under 20% were counted once. 12% of the sample is held by the ten biggest clonotypes. Material: peripheral blood. These TCRs come from an adult man with Graves' ophthalmopathy.

This clonotype occurred many times. The genes are TRBV11-2 and TRBJ2-5, with D unresolved. The CDR3 consists of 13 residues. Per the germline V gene, CDR1 is SGHAT and CDR2 is FQNNGV. Trimming removed 5 bases at V and 4 bases at J, with 11 bases between. As DNA, the CDR3 is TGTGCCAGCAGCCCGGGTGTCCCAGAGACCCAGTACTTC. Protein sequence: CASSPGVPETQYF. The full variable domain, with the rest looked up from reference TRBV11-2 and TRBJ2-5, is EAGVAQSPRYKIIEKRQSVAFWCNPISGHATLYWYQQILGQGPKLLIQFQNNGVVDDSQLPKDRFSAERLKGVDSTLKIQPAKLEDSAVYLCASSPGVPETQYFGPGTRLLVL.

There are many counts of this clonotype. The genes are TRBV7-2 and TRBJ1-1, with D possibly being TRBD1 (5 bases). Germline CDR1 and CDR2: SGHTA and FQGNSA. Between the trimmed V and J ends, which lost 4 bases and 4 bases, there was a span of 13 bases. This CDR3 has 14 amino acids. The CDR3 spells CASSWQGVSTEAFF. The CDR3 DNA reads TGTGCCAGCAGCTGGCAGGGCGTTAGCACTGAAGCTTTCTTT.

In its sample, this clonotype was seen many times. The rearrangement joins TRBV20-1 to TRBJ2-7; perhaps TRBD2 as D (7 bases). The CDR3 sequence is 14 residues long. Trimming shortened V by 3 bases and J by 2 bases, and 14 bases separated the two germline ends. Germline V lookup: CDR1 DFQATT, CDR2 SNEGSKA (reference sequence). CDR3 protein: CSASMGGPTYEQYF. CDR3 in DNA: TGCAGTGCTAGTATGGGGGGGCCAACCTACGAGCAGTACTTC.

This clonotype was detected many times. The chain uses TRBV6-2 or TRBV6-3 and TRBJ2-5; no firm D call. CDR1 is MNHEY, CDR2 SVGEGT, per germline. The CDR3 runs 12 residues. Between the trimmed V and J ends, which lost 7 bases and 5 bases, there was a span of 11 bases. The CDR3 is CASTIGWETQYF. The DNA of the CDR3 is TGTGCCAGCACGATCGGGTGGGAGACCCAGTACTTC.

This clonotype has a single count. At one end the junction does not follow the germline gene, possibly because of a read error. CDR3 DNA sequence: TGCAGCGTCTACGTCAGGAGAAACTATGGCTACATCTTC. Amino acid sequence: CSVYVRRNYGYIF. J is TRBJ1-2 and V is TRBV29-1, with D uncertain. Germline CDR1 and CDR2: SQVTM and ANQGSEA. The CDR3 length is 13 residues.

This chain uses TRBV12-3 or TRBV12-4 with TRBJ2-7; 7 bases are shared with TRBD1. The CDR3 has 14 amino acids. With V trimmed by 5 bases and J by 2 bases, 6 bases remained unmatched. The CDR3 loop reads CASSPGTVAYEQYF. The CDR3 DNA is TGTGCCAGCAGTCCAGGGACAGTAGCCTACGAGCAGTACTTC.

The V gene is TRBV5-1, the J gene TRBJ1-2; 9 nucleotides match TRBD1. Germline V gene sequence: CDR1 SGHRS, CDR2 YFSETQ. Trimming cost V 7 bases and J 4 bases; bases outside gene matches: 14. The CDR3 is 16 residues long. The CDR3 loop reads CASAPGQGNAGYGYTF. CDR3 bases: TGCGCCAGCGCGCCGGGACAGGGTAACGCGGGCTATGGCTACACCTTC.

This clonotype showed up many times. This sequence joins TRBV5-1 and TRBJ2-7; TRBD2 aligns across 12 bases. V was pared by 3 bases and J by 4 bases, with 8 bases of the junction left unmatched. Germline values: CDR1 SGHRS, CDR2 YFSETQ. The length of the CDR3 is 16 residues. The CDR3 sequence: CASSSRPGLAGYEQYF. The CDR3 coding sequence is TGCGCCAGCAGCTCAAGACCGGGACTAGCGGGTTACGAGCAGTACTTC.

This clonotype was seen ten or more times. The V call is TRBV14, the J call TRBJ1-1; D not resolved. Trimming stripped 6 bases from V and 0 bases from J, with 8 bases between. Germline assignment: CDR1 SGHDN and CDR2 FVKESK. This CDR3 is 13 amino acids long. The CDR3 region has the DNA TGTGCCAGCAGTCAACAGTTGAACACTGAAGCTTTCTTT. Its translation: CASSQQLNTEAFF.

The chain uses TRBV15 and TRBJ2-2; TRBD1 might be the D (8 bases). CDR1 and CDR2 from the germline V gene are LNHNV and YYDKDF (reference sequence). The CDR3 loop spans 17 amino acids. V was trimmed by 0 bases and J by 4 bases, leaving 15 bases between them. CDR3 sequence reads: CATSRDRTGGGTGELFF. The CDR3 DNA reads TGTGCCACCAGCAGAGATCGTACAGGGGGGGGCACCGGGGAGCTGTTTTTT.

The chain combines TRBV28 with TRBJ1-2; no reliable D call. The CDR3 is 13 amino acids. V was shortened by 3 bases and J by 0 bases, with 5 bases between the two germline ends. CDR1 is MDHEN, CDR2 SYDVKM, per germline. CDR3 sequence (DNA): TGTGCCAGCAGTTTCACTACTAACTATGGCTACACCTTC. Amino acids: CASSFTTNYGYTF.

V gene TRBV6-1 combines with J gene TRBJ2-7; 13 nucleotides agree with TRBD2. Germline V gene data show CDR1 as MNHNS and CDR2 as SASEGT. V was clipped by 4 bases and J by 6 bases; unmatched bases: 6. The CDR3 loop spans 15 amino acids. CDR3 sequence reads: CASSARTSGSPEQYF. DNA for the CDR3: TGTGCCAGCAGTGCCCGGACTAGCGGGAGCCCCGAGCAGTACTTC.

This clonotype occurred many times. The V gene is TRBV7-2, the J gene TRBJ2-7; D is possibly TRBD1 (5 bases). Deletions cut 5 bases from V and 0 bases from J, with 11 bases between. CDR3 length equals 14 residues. Per the germline V gene, CDR1 is SGHTA and CDR2 is FQGNSA. In DNA, the CDR3 is TGTGCCAGCAGCACTTGGACATCCTCCTACGAGCAGTACTTC. Translated, it gives CASSTWTSSYEQYF.

This clonotype was recorded at least ten times. The chain joins TRBV5-1 to TRBJ2-5, with a possible D match to TRBD1 (5 bases). Germline assignment: CDR1 SGHRS and CDR2 YFSETQ. The CDR3 runs 14 residues. The V end was cut by 4 bases, the J end by 1 base, with 11 bases between. CDR3 in DNA: TGCGCCAGCAGCCTAGGGGTTCTCCAAGAGACCCAGTACTTC. It encodes CASSLGVLQETQYF.

The V gene is TRBV4-1, the J gene TRBJ2-7; no firm D call. This CDR3 comprises 15 residues. Trimming pared 0 bases from V and 3 bases from J, leaving 12 bases between. Germline-derived CDR1 and CDR2 are MGHRA and YSYEKL. CDR3 sequence: CASSQDQQYFYEQYF. CDR3 DNA: TGCGCCAGCAGCCAAGATCAACAGTATTTCTACGAGCAGTACTTC.

The chain combines TRBV20-1 with TRBJ2-5, with 8 nucleotides matching TRBD2. J was trimmed by 6 bases and V by 3 bases; bases with no gene match: 9. The germline gives CDR1 DFQATT, CDR2 SNEGSKA (reference sequence). There are 14 residues in the CDR3. CDR3 sequence: CSASGGARGKTQYF. CDR3 in DNA: TGCAGTGCTAGCGGGGGGGCCAGGGGAAAGACCCAGTACTTC.